A single sample is the source of the 7 T cell receptor beta chains below, sequenced in a study of OX40 agonist ivuxolimab in advanced cancers. Preparation of the library involved the immunoSEQ multiplex PCR assay. TCRdb carries this immuneACCESS record with in-frame sequences only. Its versions omit some clonotypes, under half of them owing to an unresolved V gene in the studies checked, with the rest unexplained. The sample has tens of thousands of clones on record, 85% of them singletons. Over 2.5% of the sample comes from the top ten. Sequences were derived from CD4+ or CD8+ T cells sorted from blood, sampled in a trial of the OX40 agonist ivuxolimab. These receptors were obtained from an adult with an advanced solid tumor such as melanoma, head and neck, liver or kidney cancer.

The chain couples TRBV7-9 to TRBJ2-2; the D gene is possibly TRBD1 (5 bases). The V gene lost 6 bases and the J gene lost 4 bases, with 12 bases spanning the gap. The germline gives CDR1 SEHNR, CDR2 FQNEAQ (reference sequence). CDR3 size: 14 residues. The CDR3 nucleotides are TGTGCCAGCAGGTCCCCAGGGCTCACCGGGGAGCTGTTTTTT. As protein: CASRSPGLTGELFF.

The CDR3 nucleotides are TGTGCCATCAGCGGCTACACCTTC. As protein: CAISGYTF. J is TRBJ1-2 and V is TRBV10-3, with D uncertain. The CDR3 has 8 amino acids. Trimming shortened V by 6 bases and J by 8 bases, and 1 base separated the two germline ends. The germline CDR1 and CDR2 sequences are ENHRY and SYGVKD.

The chain links TRBV18 to TRBJ2-7, with D possibly TRBD2 on 6 matching bases. Germline V gene data show CDR1 as KGHSH and CDR2 as LQKENI. This CDR3 is 13 amino acids long. Trimming removed 0 bases at V and 6 bases at J, with 9 bases between. This CDR3 reads CASSPPPGGEQYF. CDR3 DNA sequence: TGTGCCAGCTCACCACCGCCCGGGGGCGAGCAGTACTTC.

The CDR3 region is CAWNGQDYTEAFF. DNA for the CDR3: TGTGCCTGGAACGGACAGGACTACACTGAAGCTTTCTTT. This rearrangement joins TRBV30 to TRBJ1-1; 7 nucleotides match TRBD1. V lost 4 bases, J lost 3 bases, and 5 bases stayed unmatched. CDR3 length: 13 amino acids. The germline V gene encodes CDR1 GTSNPN and CDR2 SVGIG (reference sequence).

This clone has a handful of counts. The chain employs TRBV6-4 and TRBJ1-6; unclear D gene. The V gene lost 7 bases and the J gene lost 0 bases, with 7 bases spanning the gap. Germline assignment: CDR1 MRHNA and CDR2 SNTAGT. CDR3 size: 14 residues. DNA for the CDR3: TGTGCCAGCAAGGGCAGCTCCTATAATTCACCCCTCCACTTT. It translates to CASKGSSYNSPLHF.

The CDR3 spells CAIRLTGPGYTF. DNA of the CDR3: TGTGCCATCAGGCTGACAGGGCCAGGCTACACCTTC. This rearrangement joins TRBV10-3 to TRBJ1-2; 7 bases are shared with TRBD1. This CDR3 is built from 12 residues. J lost 8 bases, V lost 6 bases, and 6 bases had no gene match. Germline loops: CDR1 ENHRY, CDR2 SYGVKD.

This chain uses TRBV6-5 with TRBJ2-2; D remains unclear. The CDR3 extends over 12 amino acids. Germline V gene sequence: CDR1 MNHEY, CDR2 SVGAGI. V was shortened by 5 bases and J by 7 bases, with 8 bases between the two germline ends. CDR3 DNA: TGTGCCAGCAGTACCCGTGGCGGGGAGCTGTTTTTT. Translation: CASSTRGGELFF.